These 9 T cell receptor beta chains came from one sample sequenced in a study of T cell clonality in common variable immunodeficiency. Their target antigens are unknown. Data came from immunoSEQ multiplex PCR; TCRdb stores just in-frame clones and leaves some out. The sample is made up of 15,000 to 25,000 clones, none counted only once. Whole-study findings and limits: Fewer deletions and N-nucleotide insertions were reportedly seen in common variable immunodeficiency TCR beta sequences.

Sequenced sample: peripheral blood mononuclear cells. The receptors originated from a human donor with common variable immunodeficiency.

As to this clone: The sequence runs out 3 residues before the end of the CDR3; the remainder is reconstructed from the germline J gene. The chain couples TRBV6-2 or TRBV6-3 to TRBJ2-7; no firm D call. This CDR3 is built from 12 residues. Trimming removed 8 bases at V and 6 bases at J, with 14 bases between. From germline, CDR1 is MNHEY and CDR2 SVGEGT. CDR3 amino acids: CASSQVVIEQYF. The sequenced CDR3 bases are TGTGCCAGCTCCCAGGTTGTAATCGAG.

This clone was counted only a few times. Read sequence stops 3 residues before the CDR3 end, and the germline J gene provides the missing end. This chain joins TRBV30 and TRBJ2-2; D remains unclear. The V gene lost 5 bases and the J gene lost 3 bases, with 7 bases spanning the gap. The germline V gene has CDR1 GTSNPN and CDR2 SVGIG (reference sequence). This CDR3 comprises 12 residues. CDR3 loop: CAWRVYTGELFF. CDR3 bases read: TGTGCCTGGCGGGTTTACACCGGGGAG.

In regard to this clone: The sequence runs out 3 residues before the end of the CDR3; the remainder is reconstructed from the germline J gene. The gene calls are TRBV7-8 and TRBJ2-5, with D tentatively TRBD1 (6 bases). The CDR3 spans 15 residues. V was trimmed by 0 bases and J by 7 bases, leaving 15 bases between them. Germline values: CDR1 SGHVS, CDR2 FQNEAQ. The CDR3 sequence is CASSLAGPKGGTQYF. The sequenced CDR3 bases are TGTGCCAGCAGCTTAGCAGGACCCAAAGGGGGGACC.

As for this clone: Read sequence stops 3 residues before the CDR3 end, and the germline J gene provides the missing end. The V and J genes are TRBV2 and TRBJ2-5; D unclear. Germline values: CDR1 SNHLY, CDR2 FYNNEI. The CDR3 is 13 amino acids. V lost 1 base, J lost 2 bases, and 5 bases lay in between. This CDR3 is CASSEVSQETQYF. Incomplete CDR3 DNA: TGTGCCAGCAGTGAAGTCAGTCAAGAGACC.

This clone was seen more than once but under ten times. The read ends 3 residues shy of where the CDR3 ends; the end is completed using the germline J gene. The V gene is TRBV30, the J gene TRBJ2-1; no clear D. V dropped 0 bases and J dropped 6 bases, with 3 bases sitting between them. The CDR3 totals 11 residues. From germline, CDR1 is GTSNPN and CDR2 SVGIG (reference sequence). The CDR3: CAWSVLNEQFF. The sequenced CDR3 bases are TGTGCCTGGAGTGTACTCAATGAG.

This clone was counted a few times. The read terminates 3 residues before the CDR3 end, so the remaining end is supplied by the germline J gene. The chain combines TRBV19 with TRBJ1-6, with TRBD1 matching over 7 bases. The trim removed 5 bases at V and 10 bases at J, leaving 11 bases unmatched. Germline V gene lookup returns CDR1 LNHDA and CDR2 SQIVND (reference sequence). The CDR3 extends over 15 amino acids. This CDR3 is CASSPRQGIVSPLHF. The DNA read from the CDR3 is TGTGCCAGTAGTCCCCGACAGGGCATCGTCTCACCC.

As regards this clone: The read comes to an end 3 residues before the CDR3 does, leaving the germline J gene to fill in the end. V is TRBV6-2 or TRBV6-3 and J is TRBJ2-2; TRBD1 matches at 10 bases. V lost 5 bases and J lost 6; bases outside the gene matches: 0. Germline V gene lookup returns CDR1 MNHEY and CDR2 SVGEGT. The CDR3 runs to 13 residues. The CDR3 region is CASSGQGAGELFF. CDR3 DNA, as far as it was read: TGTGCCAGCAGTGGACAGGGGGCCGGGGAG.

This clone was seen a handful of times. The sequence runs out 3 residues before the end of the CDR3; the remainder is reconstructed from the germline J gene. The gene calls are TRBV19 and TRBJ2-5; 13 bases align to TRBD2. Looked up from germline, CDR1 is LNHDA and CDR2 is SQIVND (reference sequence). V trimming: 6 bases; J trimming: 4 bases; junction bases outside the gene matches: 14. The CDR3 totals 18 residues. The CDR3 sequence is CASSRGLAGVKMGETQYF. CDR3 DNA (partial): TGTGCCAGTAGCCGTGGACTAGCGGGGGTTAAAATGGGAGAGACC.

Only a few counts were recorded for this clone. The read stops 3 residues short of the end of the CDR3; the missing end is completed from the germline J gene. The V and J genes are TRBV19 and TRBJ2-1; 7 bases are shared with TRBD1. Germline CDR1 reads LNHDA; CDR2 reads SQIVND (reference sequence). The CDR3 length is 16 residues. With V trimmed by 4 bases and J by 4 bases, 10 bases remained unmatched. CDR3 loop: CASSTAGTAPYNEQFF. The part of the CDR3 DNA that was read is TGTGCCAGTAGTACGGCCGGGACAGCACCTTACAATGAG. Full variable domain (missing parts from reference TRBV19 and TRBJ2-1): DGGITQSPKYLFRKEGQNVTLSCEQNLNHDAMYWYRQDPGQGLRLIYYSQIVNDFQKGDIAEGYSVSREKKESFPLTVTSAQKNPTAFYLCASSTAGTAPYNEQFFGPGTRLTVL.